This is a list of T cell receptor beta chains from one sample in a study of T-cell reconstitution after alpha-beta-depleted transplantation in children. Each CDR3 protein gets one entry after TCRdb re-called the PCR reads with MiXCR. The repertoire holds about 580,000 distinct CDR3 sequences, 25% to 30% seen once, with around a third in the top ten. Sequencing was performed on PBMCs, taken before TCRalphabeta/CD19-depleted stem cell transplant. Receptors were obtained from a boy under two years old with Wiskott-Aldrich syndrome, due to receive a stem cell transplant. Both conserved end residues are part of each CDR3. D genes are given only for firm matches. Clone size is not always given. Where it is, it says once, few, many or a class for expanded clones.

>TRBV28|-|few|TRBJ2-7
TGTGCCAGCAGTTTACCCTCAGCGGGACACCTACCCTACGAGCAGTACTTC
CASSLPSAGHLPYEQYF
>TRBV5-1|-|few|TRBJ1-2
TGCGCCAGCAGCTTGGCCGGGTTGAACGACCCCCGCACCTTC
CASSLAGLNDPRTF
>TRBV20-1|TRBD1|-|TRBJ1-5
TGCAGTGCTAGAGACCCGACCCGGACAGGGTGGGGTCAGCCCCAGCATTTT
CSARDPTRTGWGQPQHF
>TRBV5-1|-|few|TRBJ2-3
TGCGCCAGCAGCTTCTTGACAGGTCCGGATACGCAGTATTTT
CASSFLTGPDTQYF
>TRBV12-3/TRBV12-4|-|-|TRBJ1-2
TGTGCCAGCAGCTCCCTGACGGGTGGCTACACCTTC
CASSSLTGGYTF
>TRBV10-2|-|-|TRBJ2-5
TGCGCCAGCAGTGACCCCCAAGAGACCCAGTACTTC
CASSDPQETQYF
>TRBV20-1|TRBD1|few|TRBJ1-2
TGCAGTGCTAGGGGCCCTGGGACAGGGGGCAGGGATGGCTACACCTTC
CSARGPGTGGRDGYTF
>TRBV7-2|-|few|TRBJ2-1
TGTGCCAGCAGCTTACTTAGAGGCGTCCTGATCTACAATGAGCAGTTCTTC
CASSLLRGVLIYNEQFF
>TRBV24-1|-|-|TRBJ2-2
TGTGCCACCAGTGACCCATCGAGAGGGAACACCGGGGAGCTGTTTTTT
CATSDPSRGNTGELFF
>TRBV12-3/TRBV12-4|-|-|TRBJ1-3
TGTGCCAGCAGTTTCGGCCTCAGCGGAAACACCATATATTTT
CASSFGLSGNTIYF
>TRBV5-4|-|once|TRBJ1-2
TGTGCCAGCAGCTTTTCGGGCAGTCGGTTTCATGGCTACACCTTC
CASSFSGSRFHGYTF
>TRBV6-1|TRBD2|-|TRBJ2-7
TGTGCCAGCAGTCCAGCGGGAGCTAGGGAGCAGTACTTC
CASSPAGAREQYF
>TRBV5-1|-|-|TRBJ2-1
TGCGCCAGCAGCCTAGAATCCTGGGGGAGTGAGCAGTTCTTC
CASSLESWGSEQFF
>TRBV5-1|TRBD2|-|TRBJ2-1
TGCGCCAGCAGCCAGCTGGGACTATCCAGTGAGCAGTTCTTC
CASSQLGLSSEQFF
>TRBV5-1|TRBD1|few|TRBJ2-2
TGCGCCAGCAGCTTGTGGGGACAGGGACACACCGGGGAGCTGTTTTTT
CASSLWGQGHTGELFF
>TRBV6-4|-|-|TRBJ2-2
TGTGCCAGCAGTTTTTTCCCGACGGCGAACACCGGGGAGCTGTTTTTT
CASSFFPTANTGELFF
>TRBV25-1|-|-|TRBJ1-6
TGTGCCAGCAGTGAGTTGGGGGAGGGAGATTCACCCCTCCACTTT
CASSELGEGDSPLHF
>TRBV10-3|-|-|TRBJ2-5
TGTGCCATCAGTGATCCGGGACAAGGGGGAGAGACCCAGTACTTC
CAISDPGQGGETQYF
>TRBV12-3/TRBV12-4|TRBD1|-|TRBJ1-3
TGTGCCAGCTGTTATCCAGGGGGCTCTGGAAACACCATATATTTT
CASCYPGGSGNTIYF
>TRBV5-1|-|few|TRBJ2-1
TGCGCCAGCAGCTTCGCCGACGATGAGCAGTTCTTC
CASSFADDEQFF
>TRBV6-1|-|few|TRBJ2-3
TGTGCCAGCCAGAGGGGCGTTGGAGATACGCAGTATTTT
CASQRGVGDTQYF
>TRBV4-1|TRBD2|-|TRBJ2-3
TGCGCCAGCTACGCATCTTTTGGGCTAGCGGGTACAGATACGCAGTATTTT
CASYASFGLAGTDTQYF
>TRBV5-1|-|-|TRBJ2-3
TGCGCCAGCAGCTTCTGGGGAGGTACGCAGTATTTT
CASSFWGGTQYF
>TRBV19|-|few|TRBJ2-1
TGTGCCAGTAGTAGCCCCCCGCATAATGAGCAGTTCTTC
CASSSPPHNEQFF
>TRBV5-1|-|-|TRBJ1-5
TGCGCCAGCAGCTGGGACGGGGGCAATCAGCCCCAGCATTTT
CASSWDGGNQPQHF
>TRBV20-1|-|-|TRBJ2-5
TGCAGTGCTAGTCCGCCGCGGGTCCCAGTGGAGACCCAGTACTTC
CSASPPRVPVETQYF
>TRBV27|TRBD2|few|TRBJ2-1
TGTGCCAGCAGTGGCCTAGCGGGGAGAGTAGCGTTCTTC
CASSGLAGRVAFF
>TRBV28|TRBD2|-|TRBJ2-4
TGTGCCAGCAGTTTCCGGGAGGGTACAGCCAAAAACATTCAGTACTTC
CASSFREGTAKNIQYF
>TRBV7-9|-|few|TRBJ2-2
TGTGCCAGCAGCCACGGATCCGGGGAGCTGTTTTTT
CASSHGSGELFF
>TRBV4-1|-|few|TRBJ2-2
TGCGCCAGCAGCCGGTCCGATGGGGAGCTGTTTTTT
CASSRSDGELFF
>TRBV12-3/TRBV12-4|-|few|TRBJ2-3
TGTGCCAGCAGTCGTCCGGGCGGGGGCACAGATACGCAGTATTTT
CASSRPGGGTDTQYF
>TRBV3-1|TRBD1|few|TRBJ1-6
TGTGCCAGCAGCGAAGCAGGGGGCGGCAATTCACCCCTCCACTTT
CASSEAGGGNSPLHF
>TRBV10-3|TRBD2|few|TRBJ2-7
TGTGCCATCAGTGAGTCACGCCAAGCGGGATTCGGCAACGAGCAGTACTTC
CAISESRQAGFGNEQYF
>TRBV20-1|-|-|TRBJ2-7
TGCAGTGCTAGAGATCTTCTAGCGTCTCCCTACGAGCAGTACTTC
CSARDLLASPYEQYF
>TRBV2|-|few|TRBJ1-2
TGTGCCAGCAGTGATGCTTTGCGGGGCCCCTATGGCTACACCTTC
CASSDALRGPYGYTF
>TRBV5-1|TRBD2|-|TRBJ2-1
TGCGCCAGCAGCTTAGGCAGCGGGAACCCCCCCTACAATGAGCAGTTCTTC
CASSLGSGNPPYNEQFF
>TRBV5-1|-|-|TRBJ2-3
TGCGCCAGCAGCTTATTAGGTCCGGGGTTTGATACGCAGTATTTT
CASSLLGPGFDTQYF
>TRBV20-1|-|-|TRBJ2-5
TGCAGTGCTGGGCGTCGAGAGACCCAGTACTTC
CSAGRRETQYF
>TRBV12-3/TRBV12-4|-|-|TRBJ1-5
TGTGCCAGCAGTTTAACTAGAGGGAGCCGCAATCAGCCCCAGCATTTT
CASSLTRGSRNQPQHF
>TRBV30|-|-|TRBJ1-1
TGTGCCTGGAGAGAGAACACTGAAGCTTTCTTT
CAWRENTEAFF
>TRBV19|-|-|TRBJ2-7
TGTGCCAGTAGTATAGTGGGATCAGGGGCCAACTCCTACGAGCAGTACTTC
CASSIVGSGANSYEQYF
>TRBV18|TRBD2|-|TRBJ2-1
TGTGCCAGCTCACTCTCCGGGACTAGCGGCGACAATGAGCAGTTCTTC
CASSLSGTSGDNEQFF
>TRBV5-6|-|few|TRBJ2-1
TGTGCCAGCAGCTTGGGAGACATGCCTTACAATGAGCAGTTCTTC
CASSLGDMPYNEQFF
>TRBV3-1|TRBD2|once|TRBJ2-7
TGTGCCAGCAGCCGCGGGTCACCGGGAGGCGAGCAGTACTTC
CASSRGSPGGEQYF
>TRBV4-1|-|-|TRBJ1-4
TGCGCCAGCAGCCAAGTTACTCGACAGGATGGTGAAAAACTGTTTTTT
CASSQVTRQDGEKLFF
>TRBV20-1|TRBD2|few|TRBJ2-5
TGCAGTGCTAGGCCCTTAGGACTAGCTCCGGAGACCCAGTACTTC
CSARPLGLAPETQYF
>TRBV2|TRBD2|-|TRBJ2-1
TGTGCCAGCAGTGACCTGGGACTAGCGGATTCCTACAATGAGCAGTTCTTC
CASSDLGLADSYNEQFF
>TRBV20-1|-|-|TRBJ2-6
TGCAGTGCCGAGCGACAGTCTGGGGCCAACGTCCTGACTTTC
CSAERQSGANVLTF
>TRBV5-1|TRBD2|-|TRBJ2-1
TGCGCCAGCAGCTTAAAGCGGGAGAAGCTTAGGGATGAGCAGTTCTTC
CASSLKREKLRDEQFF